What follows are 17 T cell receptor beta chains derived from one specimen sequenced in a study of identical twins. TCRdb reanalysed the 5' RACE reads using MiXCR and keeps one entry per CDR3 protein. This table has about 920,000 distinct CDR3 sequences, over 9% appearing once. This same sample was also taken into another study, of yellow fever vaccine responses in identical twins.

Sequenced input: PBMCs. Receptors originate from a woman under 30 in good health.

This chain joins TRBV2 and TRBJ2-1; D is possibly TRBD2 (5 bases). CDR1 is SNHLY and CDR2 is FYNNEI in the germline V gene. V was trimmed by 8 bases and J by 8 bases, leaving 16 bases between them. The CDR3 covers 13 residues. CDR3 nucleotide sequence: TGTGCCAGCCGACCTGGAGGTACCCATGAGCAGTTCTTC. This codes for CASRPGGTHEQFF.

This clonotype appeared many times. The V call is TRBV6-1, the J call TRBJ2-3; 8 bases are shared with TRBD2. This CDR3 contains 17 residues. V lost 1 base, J lost 1 base, and 7 bases stayed unmatched. CDR1 MNHNS and CDR2 SASEGT come from the germline V gene. The CDR3: CASSEVLAGGRTDTQYF. CDR3 nucleotides: TGTGCCAGCAGTGAAGTTCTGGCGGGGGGCCGCACAGATACGCAGTATTTT.

This clonotype was seen many times. The chain links TRBV12-3 or TRBV12-4 to TRBJ2-1; D gene uncertain. This CDR3 contains 12 residues. V was trimmed by 5 bases and J by 9 bases, leaving 11 bases between them. The CDR3 reads CASSKSLVEQFF. CDR3 coding DNA: TGTGCCAGCAGTAAGTCCCTAGTTGAGCAGTTCTTC.

This clonotype turned up a few times. In DNA form, the CDR3 reads TGCGCCAGCAGCTTGGATCAGGGGGCGCATCAAGAGACCCAGTACTTC. Translation gives CASSLDQGAHQETQYF. The chain links TRBV5-1 to TRBJ2-5; 8 nucleotides align to TRBD1. The CDR3 totals 16 residues. Trimming took 0 bases from V and 2 from J; bases not matched to a gene: 6. Per germline, CDR1 SGHRS and CDR2 YFSETQ.

This clonotype was found a few times. J is TRBJ1-5 and V is TRBV28; 7 bases match TRBD1. Trimming removed 4 bases from V and 1 base from J; junction bases left unmatched: 10. The CDR3 consists of 17 residues. CDR1 and CDR2 (germline): MDHEN, SYDVKM. The CDR3 DNA reads TGTGCCAGCAGTTCGCTAGGGGGCTCCGGGAGCAATCAGCCCCAGCATTTT. As protein: CASSSLGGSGSNQPQHF.

This chain connects TRBV12-3 or TRBV12-4 to TRBJ2-1; D gene uncertain. V lost 5 bases and J lost 6, with 11 bases in between. CDR3 length: 13 amino acids. This CDR3 is CASSPVSGNEQFF. In nucleotides, the CDR3 is TGTGCCAGCAGTCCCGTGTCTGGCAATGAGCAGTTCTTC.

Ten or more counts support this clonotype. The chain uses TRBV2 and TRBJ2-3; D is undetermined. V was pared by 1 base and J by 4 bases, with 6 bases between. The CDR3 runs 13 residues. Germline CDR1 SNHLY, CDR2 FYNNEI. The CDR3 nucleotides read TGTGCCAGCAGTGAAGGGGAACCAGATACGCAGTATTTT. Translation: CASSEGEPDTQYF.

This clonotype occurred many times. V gene TRBV28 combines with J gene TRBJ1-4; D unclear. CDR3 size: 16 residues. CDR1 is MDHEN and CDR2 is SYDVKM in the germline V gene. V lost 4 bases, J lost 1 base, and 13 bases lay in between. CDR3 nucleotides: TGTGCCAGCAGTTCCCCCGAAGCCGTAACTAATGAAAAACTGTTTTTT. Its protein is CASSSPEAVTNEKLFF.

This clonotype was found many times. The J gene is TRBJ2-1, the V gene TRBV12-3 or TRBV12-4; TRBD2 matches at 7 bases. Trimming cost V 6 bases and J 0 bases; bases outside gene matches: 2. The CDR3 is 14 residues long. In DNA, the CDR3 is TGTGCCAGCAGGCGGGGGAGCTCCTACAATGAGCAGTTCTTC. This encodes CASRRGSSYNEQFF.

V usage is TRBV7-6 and J usage is TRBJ2-2, with 8 bases lining up with TRBD1. This CDR3 region has 20 residues. CDR1 is SGHVS and CDR2 is FNYEAQ in the germline V gene. The V and J ends lost 1 base and 2 bases, in that order; junction bases with no gene match: 15. The CDR3 DNA reads as TGTGCCAGCAGCTTAGGTCGGTTTCGGGGACAGGCCCGAAACACCGGGGAGCTGTTTTTT. Its protein is CASSLGRFRGQARNTGELFF.

This clonotype was seen a handful of times. DNA of the CDR3: TGTGCCAGTAGTATAGAGTGGCGGGAGATCACAGATACGCAGTATTTT. It codes for CASSIEWREITDTQYF. The chain joins TRBV19 to TRBJ2-3; TRBD2 matches 7 bases. The CDR3 is 16 amino acids. CDR1 is LNHDA and CDR2 is SQIVND in the germline V gene (reference sequence). The J segment lost 2 bases and the V segment lost 0 bases, leaving 5 bases of the junction unmatched. Drawing the rest from reference TRBV19 and TRBJ2-3, the complete variable domain is DGGITQSPKYLFRKEGQNVTLSCEQNLNHDAMYWYRQDPGQGLRLIYYSQIVNDFQKGDIAEGYSVSREKKESFPLTVTSAQKNPTAFYLCASSIEWREITDTQYFGPGTRLTVL.

The rearrangement uses TRBV25-1 and TRBJ2-2, with D unresolved. CDR1 is MGHDK and CDR2 is SYGVNS in the germline V gene. This CDR3 is built from 16 residues. V shed 0 bases and J shed 4 bases, with 12 bases lying between them. As DNA, the CDR3 is TGTGCCAGCAGTGAATATTCGTCACCGGTCACCGGGGAGCTGTTTTTT. Amino acids: CASSEYSSPVTGELFF.

The J gene is TRBJ1-6, the V gene TRBV11-1, with D unclear. Trimming stripped 5 bases from V and 7 bases from J, with 12 bases between. Germline values: CDR1 SGHAT, CDR2 FQDESV (reference sequence). The CDR3 extends over 14 amino acids. The CDR3 loop is CASSLQRLNSPLHF. CDR3 coding DNA: TGTGCCAGCAGCCTACAGCGTTTGAATTCACCCCTCCACTTT. Variable domain in full (rest from reference TRBV11-1 and TRBJ1-6): EAEVAQSPRYKITEKSQAVAFWCDPISGHATLYWYRQILGQGPELLVQFQDESVVDDSQLPKDRFSAERLKGVDSTLKIQPAELGDSAMYLCASSLQRLNSPLHFGNGTRLTVT.

The chain joins TRBV7-3 to TRBJ1-6; 7 nucleotides align to TRBD1. The CDR3 is made up of 15 amino acids. The germline V gene has CDR1 SGHTA and CDR2 FQGTGA. V lost 4 bases, J lost 7 bases, and 7 bases stayed unmatched. CDR3 in amino acids: CASSSKTGWNSPLHF. The CDR3 DNA reads TGTGCCAGCAGCTCGAAGACAGGGTGGAATTCACCCCTCCACTTT.

The chain recombines TRBV18 with TRBJ1-1; D not resolved. The V end lost 5 bases, the J end lost 2 bases, and 9 bases lay between the germline ends. The CDR3 extends over 13 amino acids. Germline CDR1 KGHSH, CDR2 LQKENI. The CDR3 here is CASSSEVNTEAFF. CDR3 bases: TGTGCCAGCTCATCCGAGGTAAACACTGAAGCTTTCTTT.

This clonotype occurred many times. The V and J genes are TRBV11-3 and TRBJ2-5; D uncertain. Trimming removed 4 bases from V and 2 bases from J, with 17 bases in between. Per germline, CDR1 SGHNT and CDR2 YENEEA. The CDR3 consists of 16 residues. This chain's CDR3 is CASSSRLASRQETQYF. The CDR3 coding sequence is TGTGCCAGCAGCTCCCGCCTGGCTAGTCGACAAGAGACCCAGTACTTC.

This chain links TRBV10-3 with TRBJ2-1, with 8 bases aligning to TRBD1. Germline V gene sequence: CDR1 ENHRY, CDR2 SYGVKD. This CDR3 contains 12 residues. V gave up 10 bases and J gave up 13 bases; unmatched junction bases: 12. The CDR3 spells CATNGQGDNQFF. CDR3 sequence (DNA): TGTGCCACAAACGGACAGGGCGATAATCAGTTCTTC.